The present TCR beta chain was sequenced within a study of blood T cell repertoires in COVID-19. About the study: Spain, Italy and the United States supplied samples that represented acute and convalescent COVID-19.

The data were produced by immunoSEQ multiplex PCR, yet TCRdb's version contains in-frame clones alone and is incomplete. Of around 99,000 clones detected, under 95% appear once; the ten largest clones hold approximately 1.3%. Material for sequencing was peripheral blood. This TCR came from a woman in her twenties or thirties with acute or convalescent COVID-19.

CDR3 sequence (DNA): TGCGCCAGCAGCCAAGCGCGGGGTACTAGTGAGCAGTTCTTC. As protein: CASSQARGTSEQFF. The rearrangement joins TRBV4-1 to TRBJ2-1; D is possibly TRBD2 (6 bases). Germline V gene sequence: CDR1 MGHRA, CDR2 YSYEKL. This CDR3 comprises 14 residues. Trimming stripped 1 base from V and 9 bases from J, with 13 bases between.